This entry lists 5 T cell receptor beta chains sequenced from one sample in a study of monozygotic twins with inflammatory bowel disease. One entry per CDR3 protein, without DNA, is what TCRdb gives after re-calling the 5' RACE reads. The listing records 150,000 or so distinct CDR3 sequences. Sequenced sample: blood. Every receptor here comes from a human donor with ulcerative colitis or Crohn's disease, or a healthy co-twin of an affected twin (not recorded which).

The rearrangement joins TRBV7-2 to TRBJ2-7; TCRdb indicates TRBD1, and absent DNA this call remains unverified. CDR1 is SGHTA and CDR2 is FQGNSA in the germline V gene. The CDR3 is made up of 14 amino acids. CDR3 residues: CASSPWHLDYEQYF. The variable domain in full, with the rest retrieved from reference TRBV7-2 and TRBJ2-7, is GAGVSQSPSNKVTEKGKDVELRCDPISGHTALYWYRQSLGQGLEFLIYFQGNSAPDKSGLPSDRFSAERTGGSVSTLTIQRTQQEDSAVYLCASSPWHLDYEQYFGPGTRLTVT.

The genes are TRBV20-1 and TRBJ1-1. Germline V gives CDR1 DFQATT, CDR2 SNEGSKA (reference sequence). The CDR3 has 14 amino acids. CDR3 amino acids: CSTGGGAKNTEAFF.

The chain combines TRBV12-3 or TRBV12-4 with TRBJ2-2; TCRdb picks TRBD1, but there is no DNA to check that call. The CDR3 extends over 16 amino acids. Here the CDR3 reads CASAKAGTGYTGELFF.

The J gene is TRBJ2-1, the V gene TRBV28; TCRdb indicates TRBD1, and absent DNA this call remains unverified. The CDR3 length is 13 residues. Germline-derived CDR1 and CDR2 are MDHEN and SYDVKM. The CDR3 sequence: CASSLGVWNEQFF.

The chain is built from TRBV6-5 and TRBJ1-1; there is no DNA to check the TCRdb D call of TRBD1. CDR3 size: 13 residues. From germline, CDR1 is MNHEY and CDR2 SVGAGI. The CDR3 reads CASRPTGVREAFF.